This T cell receptor beta chain was sequenced for a study of T cell clonotyping in hematopoietic cell transplantation. Generated by immunoSEQ multiplex PCR, the TCRdb table keeps only in-frame clones and is missing some. In the table there are roughly 7,500 clones, around 94% of which are singletons. The CDR3 length is 16 residues. Germline V lookup: CDR1 MNHEY, CDR2 SMNVEV (reference sequence). V was clipped by 6 bases and J by 5 bases, with 20 bases between them. The source of this sequence is a female patient aged 50 to 65 who had an allogeneic stem cell transplant from an unrelated donor, so the T cells may come from the graft donor. Some clones in this sample may be carry-over from other donors' samples. This rearrangement joins TRBV27 to TRBJ2-1; D uncertain. The input for sequencing was PBMCs, taken 180 days after allogeneic stem cell transplant. The CDR3 nucleotides read TGTGCCAGCAGCGGGCCCGACACCGCTAGACACAATGAGCAGTTCTTC. As protein: CASSGPDTARHNEQFF.